Each of the 5 T cell receptor beta chains below was sequenced from the same sample in a study of beta chain features in type 1 diabetes. Sequenced material consisted of expressed TCRB transcripts (all of the isolated RNA was reverse transcribed). Sequenced by immunoSEQ multiplex PCR; TCRdb stores in-frame clones only, minus some. This sample carries some 100,000 clones, about two fifths of them seen once, and the ten largest clones take approximately 0.065%. Sequenced material: stem cell memory CD4+ T cells from blood. The source of these receptors is a woman aged 18-35 years in good health.

This clone has just a few counts. The rearrangement uses TRBV29-1 and TRBJ2-3, with 11 positions matching TRBD2. J gave up 3 bases and V 4 bases, and 6 bases lay outside the gene matches. CDR1 and CDR2 from the germline V gene are SQVTM and ANQGSEA. This CDR3 spans 15 amino acids. In DNA form, the CDR3 reads TGCAGCGTTGCACGGCTAGCGGGAGGAACAGATACGCAGTATTTT. As protein: CSVARLAGGTDTQYF.

This clone has just a few counts. V gene TRBV5-1 combines with J gene TRBJ2-1; D remains unclear. Germline V lookup: CDR1 SGHRS, CDR2 YFSETQ. The CDR3 has 13 amino acids. Trimming took off 0 bases at V and 14 bases at J, with 15 bases between the two ends. The CDR3 DNA is TGCGCCAGCAGCTTGGGTGAGAGATTATTAGAGTTCTTC. It yields the protein CASSLGERLLEFF. The whole variable domain, remainder taken from reference TRBV5-1 and TRBJ2-1, is KAGVTQTPRYLIKTRGQQVTLSCSPISGHRSVSWYQQTPGQGLQFLFEYFSETQRNKGNFPGRFSGRQFSNSRSEMNVSTLELGDSALYLCASSLGERLLEFFGPGTRLTVL.

There are a few counts of this clone. The rearrangement links TRBV28 to TRBJ1-2; D unresolved. V lost 5 bases and J lost 3, with 10 bases in between. CDR3 length: 13 amino acids. Looked up from germline, CDR1 is MDHEN and CDR2 is SYDVKM. This CDR3 reads CASSARGYYGYTF. Written as DNA, the CDR3 is TGTGCCAGCAGTGCTAGAGGATACTATGGCTACACCTTC.

This sequence joins TRBV28 and TRBJ2-7; D may be TRBD1 (6 bases). Germline CDR1 and CDR2: MDHEN and SYDVKM. CDR3 size: 15 residues. The V end lost 3 bases, the J end lost 5 bases, and 17 bases lay between the germline ends. CDR3 DNA: TGTGCCAGCAGTTTGGGGTCGTCCAGGGGCCACGAGCAGTACTTC. Protein product: CASSLGSSRGHEQYF.

This clone was counted a few times. The chain is built from TRBV5-1 and TRBJ2-2; D is uncertain. The V end lost 5 bases, the J end lost 3 bases, and 5 bases lay between the germline ends. Germline lookup yields CDR1 SGHRS and CDR2 YFSETQ. The CDR3 extends over 12 amino acids. DNA for the CDR3: TGCGCCAGCAGTTATTACACCGGGGAGCTGTTTTTT. It translates to CASSYYTGELFF.